This T cell receptor beta chain derives from a study of metastatic and nonmetastatic thyroid tumors. Before thyroid surgery, none of the patients had received any treatment. The study, taken as a whole, reports: It was reported that TCR beta diversity was significantly higher in malignant thyroid tumors than benign nodules, in blood and tumor.

MiXCR was used by TCRdb to re-call the PCR reads. Among 34,000 or so clones, about 20% were seen once, and the ten largest hold about 7.6%. This CDR3 has 16 residues. Trimming left V 5 bases short and J 0 bases short, with 14 bases between. Germline V gene data show CDR1 as MNHEY and CDR2 as SMNVEV (reference sequence). As regards this clone: The antigen is undetermined.

The rearrangement links TRBV27 to TRBJ1-3; D unclear. Sequenced sample: blood. The TCR was taken from a female donor with papillary thyroid cancer or a benign thyroid nodule (not recorded which). Some clones in this sample may be carry-over from other donors' samples. This CDR3 reads CASSPGTPHSGNTIYF. The CDR3 DNA reads as TGTGCCAGCAGTCCCGGAACGCCTCACTCTGGAAACACCATATATTTT.